One TCR beta chain is described in this entry. It has no known antigen specificity. No much larger clone exists at a distance of one base, and base qualities are not known. This sample stems from a study of blood T cell repertoires in COVID-19 (dated by TCRdb to about 2020). At the level of the whole study: Samples from collaborators originated in the United States, Italy and Spain and spanned both the acute and convalescent phases of COVID-19. The prospective study material was composed of cDNA or gDNA derived from T cells, B-cell-depleted T cells, or PBMCs. Deeply sampled blood TCRbeta repertoires from subjects exposed to, actively infected with, or recovered from COVID-19 were included in the dataset. The repertoires were released in a freely available public database intended as a resource for research on the immune response to SARS-CoV-2. The samples were drawn from the first 160 participants of the ongoing ImmuneRACE study and from 950 to 1,500 subjects provided by 6 global collaborators. Nearly every sample came with metadata listing a de-identified subject ID, COVID-19 status, age in years and sex. HLA class I and class II types, where available, came from metadata supplied by the sample provider rather than from assay-based typing.

Beyond this particular receptor, the publication reports: The quantity of clinical and demographic metadata differed by source and by participant and was supplied without curation.

One collaborating source in Seattle enrolled patients while the patients were actively infected and followed the patients over time throughout the course of disease. Collaborating institutions collected whole blood in K2EDTA tubes following their own protocols. For TCRbeta analysis, collaborators shipped samples as frozen whole blood, isolated PBMCs, or DNA extracted from either of those sample types. The CDR3 sequence holds 13 residues, the cysteine and phenylalanine included. Just CDR3 DNA is preserved here, 39 bases in frame from base 1. The junction shows trimming of 8 bases on V and 0 bases on J, plus 11 bases between the germline ends. The germline V gene encodes CDR1 SGHVS and CDR2 FQNEAQ. TCRbeta CDR3 regions were amplified from genomic DNA by means of the immunoSEQ Assay, a bias-controlled multiplex PCR. The paper's data handling went like this. The number of nucleated cells in each sample was estimated from the amplification of reference gene primers within the assay. Sequence reads were collapsed and filtered to measure the absolute abundance of every unique TCRbeta CDR3 rearrangement. For each sample, productive Simpson clonality was calculated as the square root of Simpson's diversity index across productive rearrangements. In its TCRdb copy, this immuneACCESS table keeps in-frame sequences only and misses some clones. Where compared with another copy, unresolved V genes explain less than half of these, and the others have no known cause. The V and J calls and the clone size are those of that table, but D and trimming were determined from the DNA. The sample table holds roughly 70,000 clones, of which roughly 80% were seen once. The top ten clonotypes cover under 3% of the sample.

The chain joins TRBV7-8 to TRBJ2-7, with the D gene too uncertain to name. Specimen: peripheral blood. The receptor comes from a man between 70 and 80 years old with COVID-19, enrolled during active disease. The encoded CDR3 is CASRGHSSYEQYF. The DNA sequence is as follows: TGTGCCAGCCGTGGGCATTCCTCCTACGAGCAGTACTTC.